This entry lists 31 T cell receptor beta chains sequenced from one sample in a study of Graves' ophthalmopathy and Graves' hyperthyroidism. RNA transcripts served as template for amplifying TCR beta CDR3 sequences. In the first round, RT-PCR was carried out with HTBI primers, and a multiplex PCR formed the second round. A single record per CDR3 protein comes from TCRdb applying MiXCR to the multiplex PCR reads. This sample has around 400,000 distinct CDR3 sequences, with around 20% found just once. The source material was peripheral blood. The receptors here all came from a woman younger than 30 with stable Graves' hyperthyroidism.

This chain uses TRBV6-1 with TRBJ2-7; 13 nucleotides align to TRBD2. J was trimmed by 9 bases and V by 2 bases; bases with no gene match: 10. The CDR3 length is 16 residues. Germline values: CDR1 MNHNS, CDR2 SASEGT. This CDR3 is CASSELGLAGPSVQYF. In nucleotides, the CDR3 is TGTGCCAGCAGTGAACTGGGACTAGCGGGACCGTCGGTGCAGTACTTC.

This clonotype was seen many times. The chain is built from TRBV7-2 and TRBJ2-5; 7 nucleotides align to TRBD2. The V gene's germline CDR1 is SGHTA and CDR2 FQGNSA. This CDR3 has 16 residues. V lost 2 bases and J lost 2; bases outside the gene matches: 8. The CDR3 nucleotides read TGTGCCAGCAGCTTATGGGCGCTAGCGGTACAAGAGACCCAGTACTTC. Protein product: CASSLWALAVQETQYF.

This clonotype was seen at least ten times. The genes are TRBV29-1 and TRBJ1-2; 7 bases are shared with TRBD1. The CDR3 consists of 14 residues. V gave up 5 bases and J gave up 3 bases; unmatched junction bases: 9. The germline V gene encodes CDR1 SQVTM and CDR2 ANQGSEA. CDR3 sequence reads: CSVTGTAFDYGYTF. For the CDR3, the DNA is TGCAGCGTTACCGGGACAGCTTTTGACTATGGCTACACCTTC.

J is TRBJ1-2 and V is TRBV29-1, with D perhaps matching TRBD1 (5 bases). CDR1 and CDR2 (germline): SQVTM, ANQGSEA. The CDR3 is 11 amino acids. V dropped 3 bases and J dropped 14 bases, with 16 bases sitting between them. CDR3 amino acids: CSVDKGRFYTF. As DNA, the CDR3 is TGCAGCGTTGATAAGGGGCGTTTCTATACCTTC.

This clonotype was found many times. The chain is built from TRBV7-2 and TRBJ2-5, with D hard to call. The CDR3 is made up of 15 amino acids. V lost 2 bases, J lost 4 bases, and 14 bases lay in between. From germline, CDR1 is SGHTA and CDR2 FQGNSA. CDR3 residues: CASSLWVRTGETQYF. In DNA, the CDR3 is TGTGCCAGCAGCTTATGGGTCCGCACCGGAGAGACCCAGTACTTC.

This clonotype came up a few times. The V gene is TRBV20-1, the J gene TRBJ2-7; 9 bases agree with TRBD1. The V gene end was trimmed by 0 bases and the J gene end by 6 bases; junction bases not matched to a gene: 9. This CDR3 spans 15 amino acids. The germline CDR1 and CDR2 sequences are DFQATT and SNEGSKA (reference sequence). CDR3: CSARDLRTGVSEQYF. CDR3 bases: TGCAGTGCTAGAGATCTTAGGACAGGGGTTTCCGAGCAGTACTTC.

This clonotype was observed a handful of times. The chain couples TRBV18 to TRBJ1-6; the match to TRBD1 covers 7 bases. V lost 3 bases and J lost 8; bases outside the gene matches: 4. CDR3 length: 14 amino acids. The germline gives CDR1 KGHSH, CDR2 LQKENI. CDR3 nucleotides: TGTGCCAGCTCACCGGCGGGACAGTATTCACCCCTCCACTTT. It codes for CASSPAGQYSPLHF.

This clonotype was observed a few times. A clone one base away is much larger, so this may be a read error. The chain joins TRBV3-1 to TRBJ1-6, with D unresolved. The germline CDR1 and CDR2 sequences are LGHDT and YNNKEL (reference sequence). There are 13 residues in the CDR3. The CDR3 loop is CASSLYVDSPPHF. The CDR3 DNA reads as TGTGCCAGCAGCCTCTACGTGGATTCACCCCCCCACTTT.

This clonotype was recorded at least ten times. The V call is TRBV6-2 or TRBV6-3, the J call TRBJ2-5; D is undetermined. This CDR3 region has 16 residues. The germline V and J ends were trimmed by 2 bases and 1 base, with 14 bases remaining between them. From germline, CDR1 is MNHEY and CDR2 SVGEGT. CDR3 sequence: CASSYGALRAQETQYF. The CDR3 bases are TGTGCCAGCAGTTACGGCGCCCTTCGAGCCCAAGAGACCCAGTACTTC.

On this clonotype itself: A clone one base away is much larger, so this may be a read error. The CDR3 does not close with the conserved phenylalanine or tryptophan, likely indicating a read error. The CDR3 region is CSATRGWGYTL. The CDR3 DNA reads as TGCAGTGCTACGAGGGGATGGGGCTACACCTTG. The chain combines TRBV20-1 with TRBJ1-2, with TRBD1 as a possible D gene (5 bases). The CDR3 runs to 11 residues. The V gene's germline CDR1 is DFQATT and CDR2 SNEGSKA (reference sequence). With 4 bases removed from V and 8 bases from J, the gap between germline ends came to 11 bases.

This clonotype appeared many times. The gene calls are TRBV12-3 or TRBV12-4 and TRBJ2-5; possibly TRBD1 for D (5 bases). This CDR3 spans 15 amino acids. The ends were cut back, 4 bases at V and 4 bases at J, with 16 bases in the middle. The DNA of the CDR3 is TGTGCCAGCAGTTCCCCAGGGCGTTGGGCAGAGACCCAGTACTTC. This translates into CASSSPGRWAETQYF.

Ten or more counts support this clonotype. This rearrangement joins TRBV20-1 to TRBJ2-5; TRBD2 might be the D (6 bases). Deletions cut 5 bases from V and 4 bases from J, with 14 bases between. This CDR3 region has 13 residues. Germline lookup yields CDR1 DFQATT and CDR2 SNEGSKA (reference sequence). The CDR3 is CSAGTSPGETQYF. CDR3 nucleotide sequence: TGCAGTGCTGGGACTTCACCTGGAGAGACCCAGTACTTC.

This chain links TRBV6-4 with TRBJ1-6; D possibly corresponds to TRBD1 (6 bases). This CDR3 comprises 15 residues. V dropped 5 bases and J dropped 5 bases, with 13 bases sitting between them. Germline V gives CDR1 MRHNA, CDR2 SNTAGT. CDR3 in amino acids: CASSPGAYDNSPLHF. Here the CDR3 DNA reads TGTGCCAGCAGTCCAGGGGCTTACGATAATTCACCCCTCCACTTT.

This chain uses TRBV12-3 or TRBV12-4 with TRBJ1-1; the match to TRBD1 covers 9 bases. This CDR3 is built from 14 residues. The V segment lost 5 bases and the J segment 3 bases; nucleotides outside the gene matches: 4. The CDR3 DNA is TGTGCCAGCAGTCCCAGGACAGGGGACACTGAAGCTTTCTTT. Translated, it gives CASSPRTGDTEAFF.

Many counts were recorded for this clonotype. The chain joins TRBV9 to TRBJ2-7, with D possibly TRBD1 on 7 matching bases. Trimming left V 3 bases short and J 3 bases short, with 16 bases between. Germline V gene sequence: CDR1 SGDLS, CDR2 YYNGEE. The CDR3 is 15 residues long. The CDR3 DNA is TGTGCCAGCAGCGCATATGGACAGGAGGGCTACGAGCAGTACTTC. It translates to CASSAYGQEGYEQYF.

Many counts were recorded for this clonotype. This chain links TRBV30 with TRBJ2-7, with 8 bases matching TRBD2. The CDR3 is 13 amino acids. The germline CDR1 and CDR2 sequences are GTSNPN and SVGIG (reference sequence). The junction had 11 bases not matched to a gene; V was cut back by 7 bases and J by 6 bases. Written as DNA, the CDR3 is TGTGCCTACAATTCGGGAGGGGAGGGCGAGCAGTACTTC. It specifies CAYNSGGEGEQYF.

In this sample, this clonotype turned up many times. The chain combines TRBV6-5 with TRBJ2-7; the match to TRBD1 covers 10 bases. The trim removed 3 bases at V and 6 bases at J, leaving 11 bases unmatched. Germline CDR1 and CDR2: MNHEY and SVGAGI. The CDR3 has 16 amino acids. This chain's CDR3 is CASSYQPPGQGSEQYF. CDR3 in DNA: TGTGCCAGCAGTTATCAACCCCCGGGACAGGGGAGCGAGCAGTACTTC.

There are a few counts of this clonotype. V gene TRBV28 combines with J gene TRBJ2-7; D is uncertain. The CDR3 totals 16 residues. With 4 bases removed from V and 2 bases from J, the gap between germline ends came to 18 bases. Germline V gives CDR1 MDHEN, CDR2 SYDVKM. The CDR3 is CASSSLPMNVAYEQYF. CDR3 DNA sequence: TGTGCCAGCAGTTCTCTCCCCATGAACGTTGCCTACGAGCAGTACTTC.

As regards this clonotype: Relative to the germline gene, one junction end is altered; a read error may explain this. The V gene is TRBV20-1, the J gene TRBJ2-4, with a possible D match to TRBD2 (6 bases). This CDR3 comprises 14 residues. Germline V lookup: CDR1 DFQATT, CDR2 SNEGSKA (reference sequence). In DNA, the CDR3 is TGCAGTGCTAGAGGGGACTCGGTATGGAACATTAAGTACTTC. Its protein is CSARGDSVWNIKYF.

The V and J genes are TRBV30 and TRBJ1-5; D gene ambiguous. With 1 base removed from V and 4 bases from J, the gap between germline ends came to 5 bases. CDR1 and CDR2 from the germline V gene are GTSNPN and SVGIG (reference sequence). The CDR3 covers 12 residues. CDR3 sequence: CAWSDRNQPQHF. The CDR3 DNA is TGTGCCTGGAGTGATAGGAATCAGCCCCAGCATTTT.

At least ten counts were recorded for this clonotype. The chain links TRBV2 to TRBJ2-7; 11 nucleotides agree with TRBD1. CDR3 length: 15 residues. Germline CDR1 reads SNHLY; CDR2 reads FYNNEI. The junction had 9 bases not matched to a gene; V was cut back by 7 bases and J by 4 bases. The chain's CDR3 is CASTERTGGQYEQYF. In DNA, the CDR3 is TGTGCCAGCACCGAAAGGACAGGGGGCCAGTACGAGCAGTACTTC.

This clonotype was picked up many times. This chain uses TRBV10-3 with TRBJ2-7, with a tentative D call TRBD2 (6 bases). CDR1 is ENHRY and CDR2 is SYGVKD in the germline V gene. There are 15 residues in the CDR3. With 3 bases removed from V and 0 bases from J, the gap between germline ends came to 12 bases. CDR3 bases: TGTGCCATCAGTGATTGGGGGGAAAACTCCTACGAGCAGTACTTC. This translates into CAISDWGENSYEQYF.

This clonotype occurred many times. The V call is TRBV2, the J call TRBJ1-6, with D possibly matching TRBD1 (6 bases). The CDR3 loop spans 18 amino acids. V lost 6 bases to trimming and J lost 3 bases, with 21 bases between them. CDR1 SNHLY and CDR2 FYNNEI come from the germline V gene. The CDR3 region is CASSGTQPGGYYNSPLHF. The CDR3 DNA is TGTGCCAGCAGCGGGACACAACCCGGGGGTTACTATAATTCACCCCTCCACTTT.

This clonotype was recorded many times. The chain is built from TRBV6-2 or TRBV6-3 and TRBJ2-2; 10 nucleotides match TRBD2. Germline CDR1 and CDR2: MNHEY and SVGEGT. The V segment lost 5 bases and the J segment 5 bases; nucleotides outside the gene matches: 8. The length of the CDR3 is 16 residues. The chain's CDR3 is CASSRSSGSVTGELFF. CDR3 in DNA: TGTGCCAGCAGTAGATCTAGCGGGAGTGTTACCGGGGAGCTGTTTTTT.

Worth noting for this clonotype: A read error may be the cause here, since a much bigger clone is one base away. The CDR3 nucleotides read TGTGCCAGCAGCTTGGGAGGTACGGACACTGAATCTTTCTTT. Translation: CASSLGGTDTESFF. V gene TRBV5-6 combines with J gene TRBJ1-1; tentative D call: TRBD1 (5 bases). This CDR3 contains 14 residues. Germline V gene lookup returns CDR1 SGHDT and CDR2 YYEEEE.

As to this clonotype: The junction shows a germline mismatch at one end, possibly a read error. The rearrangement links TRBV5-6 to TRBJ2-4, with 7 bases lining up with TRBD1. The CDR3 consists of 17 residues. Germline V gene sequence: CDR1 SGHDT, CDR2 YYEEEE. CDR3 nucleotides: TGTGCCAGCAGCCGAGCGACAGGGTTGGTAGCCAAAAACATTAAGTACTTC. It encodes CASSRATGLVAKNIKYF. The complete variable domain, with remaining parts taken from reference TRBV5-6 and TRBJ2-4, reads DAGVTQSPTHLIKTRGQQVTLRCSPKSGHDTVSWYQQALGQGPQFIFQYYEEEERQRGNFPDRFSGHQFPNYSSELNVNALLLGDSALYLCASSRATGLVAKNIKYFGAGTRLSVL.

This clonotype was picked up many times. The chain couples TRBV24-1 to TRBJ2-7, with TRBD2 identical over 8 bases. V was clipped by 9 bases and J by 3 bases; unmatched bases: 9. Per germline, CDR1 KGHDR and CDR2 SFDVKD. CDR3 length: 14 amino acids. CDR3 coding DNA: TGTGCCACCCCGCCGGGACTAGTCTTCTACGAGCAGTACTTC. Its translation: CATPPGLVFYEQYF.

This clonotype occurred many times. Relative to the germline gene, one junction end is altered; a read error may explain this. The gene calls are TRBV12-3 or TRBV12-4 and TRBJ2-5; TRBD1 aligns across 8 bases. The CDR3 runs to 14 residues. The CDR3 here is CASSPLRGQETQCF. CDR3 in DNA: TGTGCCAGCAGTCCTCTCAGGGGGCAAGAGACCCAGTGCTTC.

This clonotype was seen repeatedly, ten times or more. The chain employs TRBV6-2 or TRBV6-3 and TRBJ2-5, with TRBD2 identical over 10 bases. This CDR3 spans 15 amino acids. V lost 4 bases and J lost 5; bases outside the gene matches: 7. Per germline, CDR1 MNHEY and CDR2 SVGEGT. The CDR3 nucleotides read TGTGCCAGCAGTTCAAAGCGGGAGGGCCGGGAGACCCAGTACTTC. Translation: CASSSKREGRETQYF.

A few counts support this clonotype. The V gene is TRBV18, the J gene TRBJ2-7; D is perhaps TRBD1 (6 bases). Trimming removed 6 bases at V and 3 bases at J, with 15 bases between. This CDR3 has 14 residues. Germline CDR1 KGHSH, CDR2 LQKENI. The CDR3 loop is CASSLTWDNYEQYF. The CDR3 nucleotides are TGTGCCAGCTCCCTAACTTGGGACAACTACGAGCAGTACTTC.

The sample holds many counts of this clonotype. The chain carries TRBV6-1 and TRBJ2-4; 9 nucleotides align to TRBD1. The CDR3 totals 16 residues. V dropped 6 bases and J dropped 0; count of bases not matched to a gene: 6. The germline V gene has CDR1 MNHNS and CDR2 SASEGT. The CDR3 region has the DNA TGTGCCAGCAGCGGGACAGGGTCCATAGCCAAAAACATTCAGTACTTC. Amino acids: CASSGTGSIAKNIQYF.